This is a list of T cell receptor beta chains from one sample in a study of CD8+CD57+ T cells in acquired aplastic anemia. TCRdb processed the reads anew with MiXCR; each CDR3 protein has one entry. Among approximately 270,000 distinct CDR3 sequences, roughly half were seen once, and the ten largest hold under 8.5%. The sequenced sample consisted of sorted CD4+, CD8+, or CD8+CD57+ T cells (not recorded which) from PBMCs. These receptors all come from a human donor with severe aplastic anemia or a healthy control (not recorded which). The CDR3 runs from the conserved cysteine through the conserved F or W. D genes are given only for firm matches. Clone sizes are given selectively: once, few, many, or a class where the clone is expanded.

V gene	J gene	D gene	clone size	CDR3 DNA	CDR3 protein
TRBV4-1	TRBJ2-2	NA	few	TGCGCCAGCAGCCAAGGGCTAAACACCGGGGAGCTGTTTTTT	CASSQGLNTGELFF
TRBV7-2	TRBJ2-2	TRBD2	few	TGCGCCAGCAGCCTTAGCGGGGGGGCATACACCGGGGAGCTGTTTTTT	CASSLSGGAYTGELFF
TRBV15	TRBJ1-2	NA	NA	TGTGCCATCGAGGGAGCTAACTATGGCTACACCTTC	CAIEGANYGYTF
TRBV20-1	TRBJ2-7	TRBD2	NA	TGCAGTGCTAGGGATCCGGGACTAGCGAGCACTAGGAGCTCCTACGAGCAGTACTTC	CSARDPGLASTRSSYEQYF
TRBV15	TRBJ2-1	NA	NA	TGTGCCACCAGCAGAGGCAGTTACAATGAGCAGTTCTTC	CATSRGSYNEQFF
TRBV7-2	TRBJ2-7	NA	NA	TGTGCCAGCAGCCCCACTAGCAATCTCGAGCAGTACTTC	CASSPTSNLEQYF
TRBV20-1	TRBJ2-7	TRBD2	NA	TGCAGTGCTAGGGTCTTCGGCCTAGCGGGGGGGCCTTCCTACGAGCAGTACTTC	CSARVFGLAGGPSYEQYF
TRBV24-1	TRBJ2-3	TRBD2	NA	TGTGCCACCAGTGATGGTTTGTTGGCGGGAGGGGCAGATACGCAGTATTTT	CATSDGLLAGGADTQYF
TRBV19	TRBJ1-2	TRBD1	many	TGTGCCAGTAGCTGGGACAGATCTACCTATGGCTACACCTTC	CASSWDRSTYGYTF
TRBV10-3	TRBJ2-7	TRBD1	NA	TGTGCCATCAGTGCCGGGACAGGGGGAGGGGAGCAGTACTTC	CAISAGTGGGEQYF
TRBV5-1	TRBJ2-1	NA	many	TGCGCCAGCAGCTTGGGGACTGGGGGGGGGGGCAGGGATGAGCAGTTCTTC	CASSLGTGGGGRDEQFF